These 17 T cell receptor beta chains share one sample of origin, sequenced in a study of shared clonotypes between healthy human individuals. The protocol was immunoSEQ multiplex PCR, while the TCRdb copy is restricted to in-frame clones and leaves out a portion. The table records 980,000 or so clones, around three quarters of them present only once. What was sequenced was memory CD4+ T cells sorted from blood. Stated subset: CD45RA-negative fraction. These receptors came from a man aged 18-30 years in good health.

V and J are TRBV20-1 and TRBJ2-1; D is uncertain. This CDR3 comprises 11 residues. V was pared by 6 bases and J by 6 bases, with 9 bases between. Germline-derived CDR1 and CDR2 are DFQATT and SNEGSKA (reference sequence). CDR3 region: CSAPDTNEQFF. Here the CDR3 DNA reads TGCAGTGCCCCCGACACCAATGAGCAGTTCTTC.

The table lists this clone with a few counts. This chain uses TRBV2 with TRBJ2-7; D not resolved. The CDR3 is made up of 12 amino acids. Trimming removed 0 bases from V and 4 bases from J, with 4 bases in between. Per the germline V gene, CDR1 is SNHLY and CDR2 is FYNNEI. The CDR3 bases are TGTGCCAGCAGTGAAGCGGAGTACGAGCAGTACTTC. It translates to CASSEAEYEQYF.

J is TRBJ1-4 and V is TRBV27, with a weak D call TRBD1 (6 bases). Trimming cost V 6 bases and J 2 bases, with 13 bases left between them. Germline CDR1 is MNHEY and CDR2 is SMNVEV (reference sequence). The CDR3 is made up of 15 amino acids. CDR3 region: CASRLRRGTNEKLFF. CDR3 nucleotide sequence: TGTGCCAGCAGGCTTCGGAGGGGGACTAATGAAAAACTGTTTTTT.

This clone was recorded only once. The CDR3 protein is CASSQEWDPTDTQYF. DNA of the CDR3: TGCGCCAGCAGCCAAGAATGGGACCCCACAGATACGCAGTATTTT. The rearrangement joins TRBV4-3 to TRBJ2-3; the D call may be TRBD1 or TRBD2 (5 bases each). Germline assignment: CDR1 LGHNA and CDR2 YSLEER. The V and J ends lost 0 bases and 2 bases respectively, with 9 bases between them. The CDR3 spans 15 residues.

This chain connects TRBV6-6 to TRBJ2-1; TRBD2 matches 7 bases. The germline gives CDR1 MNHNY, CDR2 SVGAGI (reference sequence). The CDR3 has 15 amino acids. The junction had 12 bases not matched to a gene; V was cut back by 4 bases and J by 9 bases. The CDR3 sequence is CASSLLLGTISEQFF. Written as DNA, the CDR3 is TGTGCCAGCAGTTTATTGCTAGGGACTATAAGTGAGCAGTTCTTC.

This chain links TRBV5-1 with TRBJ2-2, with no clear D. The CDR3 consists of 17 residues. Germline values: CDR1 SGHRS, CDR2 YFSETQ. V was shortened by 0 bases and J by 4 bases, with 16 bases between the two germline ends. The CDR3 loop reads CASSLGFVGRVTGELFF. The CDR3 nucleotides are TGCGCCAGCAGCTTGGGGTTCGTAGGGCGTGTCACCGGGGAGCTGTTTTTT.

The V and J genes are TRBV4-1 and TRBJ2-2; the D gene is possibly TRBD2 (5 bases). Germline values: CDR1 MGHRA, CDR2 YSYEKL. V was pared by 6 bases and J by 4 bases, with 18 bases between. The CDR3 length is 16 residues. This CDR3 is CASRPIKSSVTGELFF. CDR3 nucleotides: TGCGCCAGCAGGCCAATTAAAAGTAGCGTCACCGGGGAGCTGTTTTTT.

Comments on this clone: This sample also contains other DNA sequences that code for the same CDR3. The chain uses TRBV18 and TRBJ1-5, with 8 positions matching TRBD1. The ends lost 6 bases at V and 0 bases at J; junction bases unmatched: 4. There are 15 residues in the CDR3. Germline V gene lookup returns CDR1 KGHSH and CDR2 LQKENI. The CDR3, as DNA: TGTGCCAGCTCTCCTCAGGGGGCTAGCAATCAGCCCCAGCATTTT. Its translation is CASSPQGASNQPQHF.

In its sample, this clone was seen many times. The rearrangement links TRBV29-1 to TRBJ2-1; TRBD2 agrees at 10 bases. J was trimmed by 4 bases and V by 4 bases; bases with no gene match: 4. Per germline, CDR1 SQVTM and CDR2 ANQGSEA. The CDR3 has 14 amino acids. CDR3 loop: CSVGGTSAYNEQFF. As DNA, the CDR3 is TGCAGCGTTGGGGGGACTAGCGCATACAATGAGCAGTTCTTC.

In nucleotides, the CDR3 is TGTGCCAGCAGCGCTAGCGGGAGTGCGGCGGATACGCAGTATTTT. Its translation: CASSASGSAADTQYF. The rearrangement links TRBV9 to TRBJ2-3, with 10 bases fitting TRBD2. The CDR3 is 15 residues long. CDR1 and CDR2 from the germline V gene are SGDLS and YYNGEE. The V segment lost 3 bases and the J segment 6 bases; nucleotides outside the gene matches: 7. Full variable domain (remainder filled in from reference TRBV9 and TRBJ2-3): DSGVTQTPKHLITATGQRVTLRCSPRSGDLSVYWYQQSLDQGLQFLIQYYNGEERAKGNILERFSAQQFPDLHSELNLSSLELGDSALYFCASSASGSAADTQYFGPGTRLTVL.

This chain uses TRBV11-2 with TRBJ2-3; D remains unclear. CDR1 SGHAT and CDR2 FQNNGV come from the germline V gene. This CDR3 has 18 amino acids. Trimming removed 2 bases from V and 0 bases from J, with 18 bases in between. In nucleotides, the CDR3 is TGTGCCAGCAGCTTACAACATGGCGGCAGACTGAGCACAGATACGCAGTATTTT. Protein: CASSLQHGGRLSTDTQYF.

This clone has a handful of counts. The chain employs TRBV6-5 and TRBJ2-2; unclear D gene. Trimming left V 7 bases short and J 5 bases short, with 8 bases between. Per germline, CDR1 MNHEY and CDR2 SVGAGI. The CDR3 sequence is 12 residues long. The CDR3 protein is CASTPVTGELFF. The CDR3 DNA is TGTGCCAGCACCCCAGTGACCGGGGAGCTGTTTTTT.

This clone was recorded once. V usage is TRBV18 and J usage is TRBJ2-1; maybe TRBD2 (6 bases). The V end was cut by 6 bases, the J end by 9 bases, with 12 bases between. This CDR3 contains 12 residues. The germline V gene has CDR1 KGHSH and CDR2 LQKENI. The DNA for the CDR3 is TGTGCCAGCTCGCTACTAGCAATTGAGCAGTTCTTC. Translating gives CASSLLAIEQFF.

In DNA, the CDR3 is TGCAGCGCCCAAATGACAGGGGGCACTGAAGCTTTCTTT. It is translated as CSAQMTGGTEAFF. The chain links TRBV29-1 to TRBJ1-1; 9 bases are a match to TRBD1. Germline loops: CDR1 SQVTM, CDR2 ANQGSEA. Trimming took 7 bases from V and 4 from J; bases not matched to a gene: 7. This CDR3 spans 13 amino acids.

This chain links TRBV11-2 with TRBJ1-2; 7 nucleotides align to TRBD1. CDR3 length: 14 amino acids. Per the germline V gene, CDR1 is SGHAT and CDR2 is FQNNGV. Trimming cost V 5 bases and J 4 bases; bases outside gene matches: 7. CDR3 nucleotides: TGTGCCAGCAGCCCCAGGGGGAGCTCCTATGGCTACACCTTC. Residues: CASSPRGSSYGYTF.

The chain is built from TRBV18 and TRBJ2-5; possibly TRBD1 for D (5 bases). Germline V gene data show CDR1 as KGHSH and CDR2 as LQKENI. The CDR3 is 14 amino acids. V was cut by 3 bases and J by 5 bases, with 13 bases left in between. The chain's CDR3 is CASSPDQGGETQYF. DNA of the CDR3: TGTGCCAGCTCACCCGACCAGGGCGGTGAGACCCAGTACTTC.

This clone was recorded a few times. The V gene is TRBV2, the J gene TRBJ2-7; 10 bases are a match to TRBD2. In germline, CDR1 is SNHLY, CDR2 FYNNEI. This CDR3 region has 14 residues. With 3 bases clipped from V and 9 bases from J, the junction kept 8 bases outside the gene matches. The CDR3 loop reads CASSDLASGGPQYF. CDR3 nucleotide sequence: TGTGCCAGCAGTGACTTAGCTAGCGGGGGCCCGCAGTACTTC.